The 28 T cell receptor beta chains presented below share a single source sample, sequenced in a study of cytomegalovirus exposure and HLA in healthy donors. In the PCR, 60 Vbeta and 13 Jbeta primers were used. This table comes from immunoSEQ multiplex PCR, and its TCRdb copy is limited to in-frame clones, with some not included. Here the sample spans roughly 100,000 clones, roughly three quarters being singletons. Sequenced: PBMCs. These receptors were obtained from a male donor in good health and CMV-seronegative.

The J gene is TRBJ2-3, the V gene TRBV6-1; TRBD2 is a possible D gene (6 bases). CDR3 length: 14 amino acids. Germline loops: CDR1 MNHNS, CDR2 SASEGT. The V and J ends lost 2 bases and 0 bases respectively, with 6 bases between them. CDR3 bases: TGTGCCAGCAGTGAAAGCGGGAGCACAGATACGCAGTATTTT. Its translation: CASSESGSTDTQYF.

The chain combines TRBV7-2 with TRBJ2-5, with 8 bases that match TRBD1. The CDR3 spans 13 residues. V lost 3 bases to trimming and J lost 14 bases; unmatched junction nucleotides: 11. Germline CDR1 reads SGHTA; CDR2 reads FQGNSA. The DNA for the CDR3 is TGTGCCAGCAGCTTGGGCGGACAGGGAGTTTCCTACTTC. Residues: CASSLGGQGVSYF. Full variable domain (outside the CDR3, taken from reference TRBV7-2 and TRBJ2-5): GAGVSQSPSNKVTEKGKDVELRCDPISGHTALYWYRQSLGQGLEFLIYFQGNSAPDKSGLPSDRFSAERTGGSVSTLTIQRTQQEDSAVYLCASSLGGQGVSYFGPGTRLLVL.

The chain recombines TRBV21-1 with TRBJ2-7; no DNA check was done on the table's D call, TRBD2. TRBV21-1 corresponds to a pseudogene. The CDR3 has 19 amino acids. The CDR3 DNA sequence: TGTGCCAGCAGCGGGCGGACCCCGGGACTAGCGGGGGGATATTACGAGCAGTACTTC. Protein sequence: CASSGRTPGLAGGYYEQYF.

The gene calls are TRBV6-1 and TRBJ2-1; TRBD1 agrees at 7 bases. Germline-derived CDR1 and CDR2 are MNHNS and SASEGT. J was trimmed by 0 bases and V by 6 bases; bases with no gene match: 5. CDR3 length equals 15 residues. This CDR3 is CASSPRDSSYNEQFF. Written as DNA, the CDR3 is TGTGCCAGCAGCCCAAGGGACAGCTCCTACAATGAGCAGTTCTTC.

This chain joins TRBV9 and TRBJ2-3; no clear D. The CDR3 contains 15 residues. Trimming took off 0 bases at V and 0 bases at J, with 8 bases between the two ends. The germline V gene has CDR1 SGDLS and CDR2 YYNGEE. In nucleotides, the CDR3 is TGTGCCAGCAGCGTAGGGTCGCGGAGCACAGATACGCAGTATTTT. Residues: CASSVGSRSTDTQYF.

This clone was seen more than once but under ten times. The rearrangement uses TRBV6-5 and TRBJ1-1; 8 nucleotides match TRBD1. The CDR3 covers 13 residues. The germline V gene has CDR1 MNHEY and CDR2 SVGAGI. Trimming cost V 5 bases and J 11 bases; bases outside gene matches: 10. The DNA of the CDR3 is TGTGCCAGCAGTCTCGGGCAGGGGGCTGGCGCTTTCTTT. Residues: CASSLGQGAGAFF.

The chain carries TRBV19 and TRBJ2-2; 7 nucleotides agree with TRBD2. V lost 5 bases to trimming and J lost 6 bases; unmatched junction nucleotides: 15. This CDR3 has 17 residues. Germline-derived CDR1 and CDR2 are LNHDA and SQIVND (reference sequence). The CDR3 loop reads CASSPLLGGSGAGELFF. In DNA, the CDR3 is TGTGCCAGTAGTCCCCTCCTGGGCGGGAGTGGAGCCGGGGAGCTGTTTTTT. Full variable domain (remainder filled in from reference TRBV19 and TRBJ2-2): DGGITQSPKYLFRKEGQNVTLSCEQNLNHDAMYWYRQDPGQGLRLIYYSQIVNDFQKGDIAEGYSVSREKKESFPLTVTSAQKNPTAFYLCASSPLLGGSGAGELFFGEGSRLTVL.

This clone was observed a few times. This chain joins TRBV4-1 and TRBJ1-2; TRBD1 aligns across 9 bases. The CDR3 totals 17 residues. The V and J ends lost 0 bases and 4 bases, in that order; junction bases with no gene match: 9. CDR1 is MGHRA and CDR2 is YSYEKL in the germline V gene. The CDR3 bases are TGCGCCAGCAGCCAAGATCAGGGACAGGGAATTCGCTATGGCTACACCTTC. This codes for CASSQDQGQGIRYGYTF.

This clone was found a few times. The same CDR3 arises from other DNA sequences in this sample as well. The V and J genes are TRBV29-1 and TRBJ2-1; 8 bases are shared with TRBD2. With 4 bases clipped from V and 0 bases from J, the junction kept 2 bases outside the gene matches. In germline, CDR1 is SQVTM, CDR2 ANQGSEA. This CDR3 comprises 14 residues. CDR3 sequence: CSVAGTSSYNEQFF. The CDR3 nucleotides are TGCAGCGTTGCGGGGACTAGCTCCTACAATGAGCAGTTCTTC.

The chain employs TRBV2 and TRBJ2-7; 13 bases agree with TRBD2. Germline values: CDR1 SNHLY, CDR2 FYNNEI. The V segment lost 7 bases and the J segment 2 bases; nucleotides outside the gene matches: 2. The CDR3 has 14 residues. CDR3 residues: CASKTSGGTYEQYF. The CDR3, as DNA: TGTGCCAGCAAGACTAGCGGGGGGACCTACGAGCAGTACTTC.

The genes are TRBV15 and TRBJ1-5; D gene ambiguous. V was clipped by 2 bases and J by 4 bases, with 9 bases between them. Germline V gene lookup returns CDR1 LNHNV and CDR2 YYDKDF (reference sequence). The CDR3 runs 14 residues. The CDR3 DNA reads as TGTGCCACCAGCAGAACCGGGTCGAATCAGCCCCAGCATTTT. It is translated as CATSRTGSNQPQHF.

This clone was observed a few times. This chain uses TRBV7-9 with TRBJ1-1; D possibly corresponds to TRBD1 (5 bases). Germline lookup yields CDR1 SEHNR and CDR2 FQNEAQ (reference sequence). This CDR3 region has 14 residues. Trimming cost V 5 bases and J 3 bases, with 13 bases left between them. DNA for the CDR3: TGTGCCAGCAGCACGCAGGGAACGTACACTGAAGCTTTCTTT. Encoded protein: CASSTQGTYTEAFF. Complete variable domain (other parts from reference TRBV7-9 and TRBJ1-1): DTGVSQNPRHKITKRGQNVTFRCDPISEHNRLYWYRQTLGQGPEFLTYFQNEAQLEKSRLLSDRFSAERPKGSFSTLEIQRTEQGDSAMYLCASSTQGTYTEAFFGQGTRLTVV.

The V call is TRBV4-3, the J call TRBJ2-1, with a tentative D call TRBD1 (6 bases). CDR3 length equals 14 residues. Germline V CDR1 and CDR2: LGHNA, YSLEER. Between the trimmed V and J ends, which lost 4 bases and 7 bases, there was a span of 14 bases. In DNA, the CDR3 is TGCGCCAGCAGCCTGGGGGCAGGGGTGAATGAGCAGTTCTTC. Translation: CASSLGAGVNEQFF.

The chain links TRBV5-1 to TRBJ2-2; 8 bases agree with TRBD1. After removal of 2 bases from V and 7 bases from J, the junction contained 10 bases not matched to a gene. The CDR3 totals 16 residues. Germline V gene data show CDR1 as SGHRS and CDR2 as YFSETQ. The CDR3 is CASSFQGALHSGELFF. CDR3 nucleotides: TGCGCCAGCAGCTTCCAGGGGGCGCTTCATAGCGGGGAGCTGTTTTTT.

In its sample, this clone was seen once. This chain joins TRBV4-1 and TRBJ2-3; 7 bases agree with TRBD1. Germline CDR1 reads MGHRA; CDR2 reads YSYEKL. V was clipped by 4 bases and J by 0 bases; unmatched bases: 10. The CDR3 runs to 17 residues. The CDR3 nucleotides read TGCGCCAGCAGCCCCCGACCGGGACAGCCTAGCACAGATACGCAGTATTTT. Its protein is CASSPRPGQPSTDTQYF.

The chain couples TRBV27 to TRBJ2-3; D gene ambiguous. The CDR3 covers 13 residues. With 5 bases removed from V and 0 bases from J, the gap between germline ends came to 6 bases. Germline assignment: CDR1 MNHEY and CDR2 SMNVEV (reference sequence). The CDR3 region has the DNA TGTGCCAGCAGTAGAGATAGCACAGATACGCAGTATTTT. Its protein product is CASSRDSTDTQYF.

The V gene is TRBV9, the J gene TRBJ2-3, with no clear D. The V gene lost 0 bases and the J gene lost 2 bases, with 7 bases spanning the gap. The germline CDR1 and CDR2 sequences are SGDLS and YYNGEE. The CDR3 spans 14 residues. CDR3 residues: CASSVGRNTDTQYF. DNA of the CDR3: TGTGCCAGCAGCGTAGGGCGGAACACAGATACGCAGTATTTT.

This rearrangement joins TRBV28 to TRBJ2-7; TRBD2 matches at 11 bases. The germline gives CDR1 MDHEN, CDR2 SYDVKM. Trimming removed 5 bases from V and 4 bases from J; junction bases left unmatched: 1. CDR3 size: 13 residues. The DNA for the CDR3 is TGTGCCAGCAGTCTAGCGGGGGGTTACGAGCAGTACTTC. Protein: CASSLAGGYEQYF.

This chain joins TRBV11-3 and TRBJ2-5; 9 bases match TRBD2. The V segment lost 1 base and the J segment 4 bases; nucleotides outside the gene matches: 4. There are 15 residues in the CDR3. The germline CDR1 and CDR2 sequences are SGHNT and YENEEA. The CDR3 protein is CASSLVGLAIETQYF. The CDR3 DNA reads TGTGCCAGCAGCTTAGTAGGACTAGCGATAGAGACCCAGTACTTC.

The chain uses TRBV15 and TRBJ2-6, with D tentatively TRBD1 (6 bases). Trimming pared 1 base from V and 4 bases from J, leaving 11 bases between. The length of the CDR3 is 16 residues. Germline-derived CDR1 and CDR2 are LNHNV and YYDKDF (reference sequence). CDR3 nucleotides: TGTGCCACCAGCAGAGGGCAGGGGCCCGGGGCCAACGTCCTGACTTTC. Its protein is CATSRGQGPGANVLTF.

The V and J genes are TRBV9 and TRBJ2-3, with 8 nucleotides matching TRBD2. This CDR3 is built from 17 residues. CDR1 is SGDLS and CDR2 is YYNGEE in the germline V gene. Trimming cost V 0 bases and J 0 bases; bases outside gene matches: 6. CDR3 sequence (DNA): TGTGCCAGCAGCGTAGCTCTGAGCGGGGGTAGCACAGATACGCAGTATTTT. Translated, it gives CASSVALSGGSTDTQYF.

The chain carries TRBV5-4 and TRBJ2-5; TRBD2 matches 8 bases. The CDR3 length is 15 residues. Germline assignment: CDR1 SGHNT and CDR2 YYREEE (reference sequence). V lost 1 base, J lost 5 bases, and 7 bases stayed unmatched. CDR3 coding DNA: TGTGCCAGCAGCTTGATAAGCGGGAGAGGGGAGACCCAGTACTTC. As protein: CASSLISGRGETQYF.

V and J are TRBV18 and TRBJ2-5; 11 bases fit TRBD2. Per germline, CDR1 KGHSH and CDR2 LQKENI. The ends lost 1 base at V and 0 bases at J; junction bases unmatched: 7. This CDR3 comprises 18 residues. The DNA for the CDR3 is TGTGCCAGCTCACCACGGCTAGCGGGAGGTCCGTACCAAGAGACCCAGTACTTC. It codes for CASSPRLAGGPYQETQYF.

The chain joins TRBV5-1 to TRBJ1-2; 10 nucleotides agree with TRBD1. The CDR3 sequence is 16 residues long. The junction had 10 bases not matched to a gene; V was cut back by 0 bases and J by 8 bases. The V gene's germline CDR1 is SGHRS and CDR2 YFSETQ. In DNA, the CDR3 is TGCGCCAGCAGCTTGGTTGGACAGGGGGTGAGGCAGGGCTACACCTTC. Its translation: CASSLVGQGVRQGYTF.

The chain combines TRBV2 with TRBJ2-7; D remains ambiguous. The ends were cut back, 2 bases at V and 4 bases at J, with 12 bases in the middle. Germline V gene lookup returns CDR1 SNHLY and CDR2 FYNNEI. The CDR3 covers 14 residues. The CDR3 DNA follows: TGTGCCAGCAGTGAAACAGAAGCACAATACGAGCAGTACTTC. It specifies CASSETEAQYEQYF.

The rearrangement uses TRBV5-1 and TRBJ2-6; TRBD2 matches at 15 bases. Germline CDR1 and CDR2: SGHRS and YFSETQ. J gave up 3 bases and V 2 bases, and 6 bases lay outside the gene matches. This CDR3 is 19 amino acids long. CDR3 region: CASSLGLAGGPGGANVLTF. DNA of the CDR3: TGCGCCAGCAGCTTAGGACTAGCGGGAGGGCCCGGTGGGGCCAACGTCCTGACTTTC.

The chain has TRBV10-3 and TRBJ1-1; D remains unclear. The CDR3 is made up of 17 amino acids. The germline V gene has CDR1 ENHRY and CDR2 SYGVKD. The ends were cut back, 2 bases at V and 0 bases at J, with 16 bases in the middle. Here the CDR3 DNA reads TGTGCCATCAGTGAGAAAATTATACAGCCTTTGAACACTGAAGCTTTCTTT. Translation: CAISEKIIQPLNTEAFF.

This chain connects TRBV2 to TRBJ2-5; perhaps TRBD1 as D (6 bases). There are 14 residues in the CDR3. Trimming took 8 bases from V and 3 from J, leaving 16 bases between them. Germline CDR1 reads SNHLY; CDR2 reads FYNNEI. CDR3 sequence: CASSANRDEETQYF. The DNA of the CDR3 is TGTGCCAGCTCCGCTAACAGGGATGAAGAGACCCAGTACTTC. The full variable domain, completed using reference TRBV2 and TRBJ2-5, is EPEVTQTPSHQVTQMGQEVILRCVPISNHLYFYWYRQILGQKVEFLVSFYNNEISEKSEIFDDQFSVERPDGSNFTLKIRSTKLEDSAMYFCASSANRDEETQYFGPGTRLLVL.